The entry below gives a single TCR beta chain sequence along with its context. Its target is unknown. A junction boundary mismatches the germline segment, possibly from a read error. A duration under 3 months, NOSPECS ≥4, CAS ≥3 and moderate-to-severe activity characterized the donors with ophthalmopathy. Excluded: other autoimmune disease, uncontrolled infection, pregnancy or lactation. Clinical symptoms, serum thyroxine, TRAb, thyroid ultrasound and orbital computed tomography were relied on for diagnosis. This record comes from a study of Graves' ophthalmopathy and Graves' hyperthyroidism. Points from the study as a whole: Distinction of ophthalmopathy from stable hyperthyroidism by a 13-signature model reached 85% to 90% sensitivity and 81.08% specificity.

CDR3 length: 13 amino acids. Germline V gene sequence: CDR1 SGHTA, CDR2 FQGNSA. Investigators amplified TCR beta CDR3 regions from RNA transcripts. RT-PCR was first run with HTBI primers, then multiplex PCR in a second round. TCRdb re-analysed the multiplex PCR reads in MiXCR, keeping a single row per CDR3 protein. This table has 150,000 or so distinct CDR3 sequences, less than 45% appearing once. This receptor was obtained from a woman aged 40 to 50 with Graves' ophthalmopathy. The J gene is TRBJ2-5, the V gene TRBV7-2; D is perhaps TRBD2 (5 bases). The material sequenced was peripheral blood. In DNA form, the CDR3 reads TGTGCCAGCAGCATTCGACGGGATACAGCCCAGCACTTC. This codes for CASSIRRDTAQHF.